These 17 T cell receptor beta chains came from one sample sequenced in a study of blood T cell repertoires in COVID-19. TCRdb keeps only in-frame clones here, not all; method: immunoSEQ multiplex PCR. Found here are 500,000 to 600,000 clones, around nine tenths of them singletons; the top ten hold roughly 8.3%. Sequencing was done on a sample of peripheral blood. All receptors come from a woman aged 50 to 60 with COVID-19, enrolled during active disease.

The V gene is TRBV29-1, the J gene TRBJ2-5; 10 positions match TRBD2. The germline gives CDR1 SQVTM, CDR2 ANQGSEA. The junction had 5 bases not matched to a gene; V was cut back by 5 bases and J by 5 bases. CDR3 size: 13 residues. CDR3 residues: CSVRAGGRETQYF. CDR3 sequence (DNA): TGCAGCGTTCGAGCGGGGGGGCGTGAGACCCAGTACTTC. Drawing the rest from reference TRBV29-1 and TRBJ2-5, the complete variable domain is SAVISQKPSRDICQRGTSLTIQCQVDSQVTMMFWYRQQPGQSLTLIATANQGSEATYESGFVIDKFPISRPNLTFSTLTVSNMSPEDSSIYLCSVRAGGRETQYFGPGTRLLVL.

The genes are TRBV27 and TRBJ2-1, with a tentative D call TRBD1 (5 bases). The V end lost 6 bases, the J end lost 8 bases, and 8 bases lay between the germline ends. Germline CDR1 and CDR2: MNHEY and SMNVEV (reference sequence). The CDR3 runs to 11 residues. CDR3 sequence (DNA): TGTGCCAGCAGCTCAGGGTATGAGCAGTTCTTC. Translating gives CASSSGYEQFF.

This rearrangement joins TRBV27 to TRBJ1-4, with a tentative D call TRBD1 (5 bases). Per germline, CDR1 MNHEY and CDR2 SMNVEV (reference sequence). Trimming took off 0 bases at V and 7 bases at J, with 21 bases between the two ends. This CDR3 is 18 amino acids long. CDR3 amino acids: CASSLSGGGATTSEKLFF. In DNA, the CDR3 is TGTGCCAGCAGTTTATCGGGCGGTGGGGCTACGACCAGTGAAAAACTGTTTTTT.

This chain joins TRBV19 and TRBJ1-1; D ambiguous. CDR1 and CDR2 from the germline V gene are LNHDA and SQIVND (reference sequence). Trimming pared 5 bases from V and 2 bases from J, leaving 9 bases between. The CDR3 is 13 residues long. CDR3 sequence reads: CASSSVSNTEAFF. CDR3 in DNA: TGTGCCAGTAGTTCCGTCTCTAACACTGAAGCTTTCTTT.

V usage is TRBV5-8 and J usage is TRBJ1-1; D is possibly TRBD1 (6 bases). The CDR3 covers 18 residues. The V and J ends lost 0 bases and 1 base respectively, with 19 bases between them. CDR1 and CDR2 (germline): SGHTS, YDEGEE. The CDR3 DNA follows: TGTGCCAGCAGCTTGGTGGTAATACTTGGGACATCGAACACTGAAGCTTTCTTT. This translates into CASSLVVILGTSNTEAFF.

The chain employs TRBV9 and TRBJ1-1; 7 nucleotides line up with TRBD1. Germline V gene lookup returns CDR1 SGDLS and CDR2 YYNGEE. The CDR3 sequence is 14 residues long. V gave up 4 bases and J gave up 0 bases; unmatched junction bases: 3. In DNA, the CDR3 is TGTGCCAGCAGCCTGGGACAGATGAACACTGAAGCTTTCTTT. This translates into CASSLGQMNTEAFF. The whole variable domain, remainder taken from reference TRBV9 and TRBJ1-1, is DSGVTQTPKHLITATGQRVTLRCSPRSGDLSVYWYQQSLDQGLQFLIQYYNGEERAKGNILERFSAQQFPDLHSELNLSSLELGDSALYFCASSLGQMNTEAFFGQGTRLTVV.

This chain joins TRBV10-3 and TRBJ2-7; possible D gene TRBD2, 5 bases. The CDR3 runs to 14 residues. V was pared by 5 bases and J by 1 base, with 12 bases between. Germline V gene data show CDR1 as ENHRY and CDR2 as SYGVKD. The CDR3 nucleotides are TGTGCCATCAGTCCTATGGAGGAATCCTACGAGCAGTACTTC. The encoded protein is CAISPMEESYEQYF.

The rearrangement uses TRBV3-1 (or the pseudogene TRBV3-2) and TRBJ2-3; TRBD1 is a possible D gene (6 bases). Trimming stripped 0 bases from V and 4 bases from J, with 8 bases between. Germline V gene sequence: CDR1 LGHDT, CDR2 YNNKEL (reference sequence). This CDR3 has 14 residues. The CDR3 sequence is CASSQEGGPDTQYF. The CDR3 coding sequence is TGTGCCAGCAGCCAAGAAGGGGGACCAGATACGCAGTATTTT.

The chain joins TRBV5-4 to TRBJ2-5; D unclear. The germline V gene has CDR1 SGHNT and CDR2 YYREEE (reference sequence). This CDR3 is built from 12 residues. Between the trimmed V and J ends, which lost 2 bases and 6 bases, there was a span of 8 bases. The CDR3 nucleotides read TGTGCCAGCAGCTTCACTTACCAGACCCAGTACTTC. Encoded protein: CASSFTYQTQYF. Based on the CDR3 plus reference TRBV5-4 and TRBJ2-5, the full variable domain is ETGVTQSPTHLIKTRGQQVTLRCSSQSGHNTVSWYQQALGQGPQFIFQYYREEENGRGNFPPRFSGLQFPNYSSELNVNALELDDSALYLCASSFTYQTQYFGPGTRLLVL.

V and J are TRBV28 and TRBJ1-4, with 7 bases that match TRBD1. V shed 5 bases, J shed 0 bases, and the junction held 3 bases outside the gene matches. CDR1 and CDR2 (germline): MDHEN, SYDVKM. The CDR3 covers 15 residues. In nucleotides, the CDR3 is TGTGCCAGCAGTGAAGGGACAGCAACTAATGAAAAACTGTTTTTT. Amino acids: CASSEGTATNEKLFF.

The rearrangement links TRBV24-1 to TRBJ2-5, with D possibly being TRBD2 (6 bases). There are 15 residues in the CDR3. Between the trimmed V and J ends, which lost 3 bases and 2 bases, there was a span of 12 bases. The V gene's germline CDR1 is KGHDR and CDR2 SFDVKD. The CDR3 reads CATSDAGTAQETQYF. The CDR3 DNA is TGTGCCACCAGTGATGCCGGGACTGCACAAGAGACCCAGTACTTC.

The chain combines TRBV19 with TRBJ2-1, with 7 bases lining up with TRBD2. With V trimmed by 1 base and J by 7 bases, 7 bases remained unmatched. Germline V gives CDR1 LNHDA, CDR2 SQIVND (reference sequence). There are 15 residues in the CDR3. The CDR3 coding sequence is TGTGCCAGTAGTATAGCCCCCCACGGGGGGAATGAGCAGTTCTTC. Its translation: CASSIAPHGGNEQFF.

The chain is built from TRBV30 and TRBJ1-4; D not resolved. Per the germline V gene, CDR1 is GTSNPN and CDR2 is SVGIG (reference sequence). CDR3 length: 14 residues. The V end was cut by 3 bases, the J end by 8 bases, with 16 bases between. The CDR3 DNA reads TGTGCCTGGAGGGATCTATACGGCGGGGAAAAACTGTTTTTT. Protein product: CAWRDLYGGEKLFF.

This clone was seen just once. The chain employs TRBV5-5 and TRBJ1-1, with D unclear. The V end was cut by 1 base, the J end by 0 bases, with 10 bases between. This CDR3 is built from 15 residues. The germline gives CDR1 SGHKS, CDR2 YYEKEE (reference sequence). The CDR3 nucleotides read TGTGCCAGCAGCTTGTGGTCCAACATGAACACTGAAGCTTTCTTT. It translates to CASSLWSNMNTEAFF.

Only a few counts were recorded for this clone. The chain employs TRBV28 and TRBJ2-7; the D gene is possibly TRBD1 (5 bases). The CDR3 extends over 13 amino acids. Trimming cost V 7 bases and J 4 bases, with 14 bases left between them. CDR1 is MDHEN and CDR2 is SYDVKM in the germline V gene. CDR3 in DNA: TGTGCCAGCACAACCCCCGACAGTTACGAGCAGTACTTC. As protein: CASTTPDSYEQYF.

This clone was seen a single time. V and J are TRBV5-1 and TRBJ2-1; D uncertain. The germline V gene encodes CDR1 SGHRS and CDR2 YFSETQ. V was clipped by 4 bases and J by 15 bases, with 20 bases between them. The CDR3 has 13 amino acids. CDR3: CASSPAGAFRPFF. The CDR3 bases are TGCGCCAGCAGCCCCGCCGGAGCGTTCCGTCCGTTCTTC.

V usage is TRBV19 and J usage is TRBJ2-2; 9 bases match TRBD2. CDR1 and CDR2 (germline): LNHDA, SQIVND (reference sequence). This CDR3 has 15 amino acids. V lost 4 bases and J lost 2; bases outside the gene matches: 2. The CDR3 is CASSRLAENTGELFF. CDR3 in DNA: TGTGCCAGTAGTAGACTAGCGGAAAACACCGGGGAGCTGTTTTTT.